Listed below are T cell receptor beta chains from one sample, sequenced in a study of vaccination and CD4 T cells after COVID-19. These TCRs are of unknown antigen specificity. TCRdb recomputed calls from the PCR reads with MiXCR, one row per CDR3 protein. The sample carries roughly 9,400 distinct CDR3 sequences, less than 35% recorded once. The sequenced sample was CD4+ T cells from blood, cultured in vitro. The receptor source for this set is a human donor in good health. The CDR3 runs from the conserved cysteine through the conserved F or W. Clone size is shown for a subset of rows, as once, few, many or a class of expanded clone.

CDR3	size	J	V
CASSLWGQGLNQPQHF	few	TRBJ1-5	TRBV7-2
CASSKGARSGEQFF	.	TRBJ2-1	TRBV19
CASQGTLTLYGYTF	.	TRBJ1-2	TRBV6-1
CASSNTGGKDRSNQPQHF	.	TRBJ1-5	TRBV7-9
CASSRQGGTDNEQFF	.	TRBJ2-1	TRBV6-1
CASSSRASGTSPSNEQFF	few	TRBJ2-1	TRBV7-2
CASSSGTSADTQYF	few	TRBJ2-3	TRBV6-2/TRBV6-3
CSARDYRVNTGELFF	.	TRBJ2-2	TRBV20-1
CASQDRSNQPQHF	.	TRBJ1-5	TRBV19
CSAREKGGTEAFF	.	TRBJ1-1	TRBV20-1
CASSDGGGRGSGANVLTF	.	TRBJ2-6	TRBV7-9
CASSFPGAYTQYF	.	TRBJ2-3	TRBV5-1
CASSILEAFYGYTF	.	TRBJ1-2	TRBV19
CASSLGGLPNTEAFF	few	TRBJ1-1	TRBV27
CPPAIGVYGYTF	.	TRBJ1-2	TRBV28
CASSRPAQSNTDTQYF	.	TRBJ2-3	TRBV5-4
CASSQEWQFGEQYF	once	TRBJ2-7	TRBV4-3
CASSAQGSGANVLTF	.	TRBJ2-6	TRBV21-1
CASSKRSPWGTGGLLGETQYF	once	TRBJ2-5	TRBV21-1
CASSEWTSVDTGELFF	.	TRBJ2-2	TRBV6-1
CAISYGQGERGSNYGHTF	.	TRBJ1-2	TRBV10-3
CASSQEWRDSPLHF	few	TRBJ1-6	TRBV4-3
CASSPDSIYGYTF	.	TRBJ1-2	TRBV18
CASVGTGGTGELFF	.	TRBJ2-2	TRBV6-1
CASRYGANVLTF	.	TRBJ2-6	TRBV27
CASSLGPNNYGYTF	few	TRBJ1-2	TRBV7-2
CATDSGTGVYEQYF	few	TRBJ2-7	TRBV10-3